This T cell receptor (beta chain) was obtained from a study of shared T cell receptors in the human thymus. TCRdb's copy holds only in-frame clones and misses some; the assay was immunoSEQ multiplex PCR. The data show about 660,000 clones, with roughly 86% seen just once and just under 0.0095% held by the top ten. The CDR3 runs to 16 residues. Germline V gives CDR1 MNHEY, CDR2 SMNVEV (reference sequence). With V trimmed by 6 bases and J by 5 bases, 13 bases remained unmatched. The same sample was also used in a study of human thymus T cells. In that study: Resections removed during corrective heart surgery provided the thymus tissue used. Related studies noted strongly shared thymic repertoires across unrelated people.

The V and J genes are TRBV27 and TRBJ2-7; 10 nucleotides line up with TRBD1. This sequence was found in a boy under three years old with a congenital heart defect. The sample was thymocytes. The CDR3 loop is CASRKTGGIRSNEQYF. DNA for the CDR3: TGTGCCAGCAGGAAGACAGGGGGCATACGATCCAACGAGCAGTACTTC.